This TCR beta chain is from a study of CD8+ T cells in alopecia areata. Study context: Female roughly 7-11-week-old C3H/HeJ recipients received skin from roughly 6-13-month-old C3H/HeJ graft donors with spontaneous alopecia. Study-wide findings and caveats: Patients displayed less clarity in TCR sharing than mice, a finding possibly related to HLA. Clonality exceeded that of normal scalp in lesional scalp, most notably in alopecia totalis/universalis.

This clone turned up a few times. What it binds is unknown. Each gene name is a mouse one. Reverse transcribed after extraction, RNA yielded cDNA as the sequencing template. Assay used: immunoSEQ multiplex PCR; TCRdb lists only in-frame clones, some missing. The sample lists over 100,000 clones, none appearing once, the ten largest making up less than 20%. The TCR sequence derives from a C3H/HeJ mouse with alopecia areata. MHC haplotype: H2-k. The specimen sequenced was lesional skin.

Incomplete CDR3 DNA: TGCACCTGCAGTGCAGAAAGGTGGGGGGCCTATGCT. Translated, it gives CTCSAERWGAYA. The full CDR3 sequence reads CTCSAERWGAYAEQFF. The V and J genes are TRBV1 and TRBJ2-1; maybe TRBD2 (7 bases). Read coverage stops 4 residues before the CDR3 terminus; the germline J gene supplies the remainder. Per the germline V gene, CDR1 is NSQYPW and CDR2 is LRSPGD (reference sequence). With 0 bases removed from V and 3 bases from J, the gap between germline ends came to 12 bases. The CDR3 is made up of 16 amino acids. Combining the CDR3 with reference TRBV1 and TRBJ2-1 gives the whole variable domain VTLLEQNPRWRLVPRGQAVNLRCILKNSQYPWMSWYQQDLQKQLQWLFTLRSPGDKEVKSLPGADYLATRVTDTELRLQVANMSQGRTLYCTCSAERWGAYAEQFFGPGTRLTVL.